What follows describes a single T cell receptor beta chain. Its specific antigen is unknown. Within one base of it there is no much larger clone, and no base qualities were kept. Trimming at the junction amounts to 0 bases on V and 9 bases on J, and the germline ends lie 12 bases apart. Including the terminal cysteine and phenylalanine, the CDR3 comprises 14 residues. Only the CDR3 region is kept as DNA, spanning 42 bases read in frame from base 1. Reading the germline V gene gives CDR1 SGHTA and CDR2 FQGTGA. The data originate from a study of T cell responses to AZD1222 COVID-19 vaccine (dated by TCRdb to the early 2020s). At the level of the whole study: TCR sequencing covered roughly 230 trial participants: approximately 200 given two doses of AZD1222 and approximately 26 given two doses of MenACWY control vaccine. Trial participants were enrolled by age into 18-55, 56-69 and 70-plus year subgroups, with around 150, 28 and 57 TCR-sequenced participants respectively.

Findings and caveats that apply to the study as a whole: No day 14 peak-response samples were available, so repertoires were characterized only after the peak T cell response. Reportedly, close to half of the unique spike-specific TCRs recognized epitopes lying outside the regions that are mutated in the B.1.351 and B.1.1.7 variants. After two AZD1222 doses, both the breadth and the depth of spike-specific TCRs were significantly higher than at day 0 and than in MenACWY recipients. CD4 TCRs associated with the vaccine covered the entire spike protein, and the dominant responses were in regions 160-218 and 743-854. In the small 56-69-year group, the increase in depth fell short of significance, most likely because of low power. Conclusions about previously exposed vaccinees are limited, since just five or six AZD1222 recipients were seropositive for SARS-CoV-2 at baseline. Participants were mostly white British, with more females than males. The authors suggested clonal diversity may have been underestimated.

Explained via the paper, the time point label denotes: baseline before first vaccination. The sample's treatment or condition label is to be understood as: meningococcal conjugate vaccine given as trial control. The vaccinee samples were drawn from two UK trials, COV001 and COV002, one of which was a single-blind randomized controlled phase 2/3 trial testing AZD1222 (ChAdOx1 nCoV-19) in healthy adults. For TCRbeta chain sequencing, PBMC samples were collected from trial participants at day 0 and at day 28 after the second dose. The CDR3 regions of human TCRbeta chains were analyzed by immunosequencing. Concerning the study's data processing: TCRs in the repertoires were matched against a reference library of SARS-CoV-2-specific TCRs that had been generated with the MIRA antigen-specificity platform. Breadth was defined as the fraction of unique TCRs that were SARS-CoV-2-associated, and depth was defined as the fraction of total T cells that were SARS-CoV-2-associated. Using the MIRA data, each spike-specific TCR was mapped to the spike region that the TCR reacts to and placed in a CD4 or CD8 class. Log10-transformed breadth and depth values were compared by one-way ANOVA with Sidak's multiple comparisons tests. Entries here come from immuneACCESS through TCRdb and include only in-frame sequences with V and J called. Some clones fail to appear in such tables; in the studies checked, an unresolved V gene covers under half of the shortfall, and the cause of the remainder is unknown. That table gives V, J and clone size, and the DNA gave D and trimming. The sample has approximately 140,000 clones on record, 82% of them singletons. Around 4.1% of the sample comes from the top ten.

Recombination connected TRBV7-3 to TRBJ2-1; TRBD2 is a possible D gene, resting on 7 matching bases. The sample was peripheral blood, taken on day 0 of MenACWY control vaccination. The sequence was collected from an adult in good health. The sequence in DNA is TGTGCCAGCAGCTTAACGCGGGCGGGGGCTGAGCAGTTCTTC. Its protein product is CASSLTRAGAEQFF.